The sequence of this T cell receptor beta chain was determined in a study of T cell repertoires in cytomegalovirus infection (dated by TCRdb to between 2017 and 2020). Background for the entire study: Because public TCR beta signatures pointed to carriage of CMV infection together with the matching HLA type, the HLA type of each donor mattered for the analysis. Here is what the overall study found, with its caveats: Cumulative frequency of public TCR beta family members discriminated carriers of CMV infection plus the relevant HLA type in this cohort and an independent approximately 370-donor cohort. The ex vivo response was dominated by HLA-C-restricted CMV-specific TCR beta clonotypes, which also provided the single most frequent clonotype in two of eight donors.

In the case of this clonotype: Its antigen has not been determined. Qualities for individual bases were not recorded, and no much larger clone is one base off.

Compared with germline, V lacks 3 bases and J lacks 0 bases; bases without a gene match: 9. The CDR3 holds 18 amino acids from the cysteine to the phenylalanine. The CDR3 DNA has 54 bases and is translated from base 1. CDR1 and CDR2 were assigned from the germline V gene (reference sequence) as LNHDA and SQIVND. The data were produced on an Illumina HiSeq 1500. TCRdb redid the processing of the public reads, applying fastp at Q25 and MiXCR, and retained in-frame beta chains. All rows with the same CDR3 protein become a single entry with the most common DNA and genes. The sample yields roughly 110,000 distinct CDR3 sequences; about 9.4% were counted once. The ten largest clonotypes hold over 25% of the sample.

Sequencing input: PBMCs, sequenced either directly or after in vitro stimulation (not recorded which). The sequence was obtained from a human donor in good health (CMV status not recorded). Some clones in this sample may be carry-over from other donors' samples. The rearranged segments are TRBV19 and TRBJ2-1, with 9 bases aligning to TRBD2. The CDR3 loop reads CASSIVQTSGRSYNEQFF. The nucleotides are TGTGCCAGTAGTATCGTCCAGACTAGCGGCCGCTCCTACAATGAGCAGTTCTTC.